Shown below are 23 T cell receptor beta chains from a single sample sequenced in a study of identical twins. TCRdb itself ran the 5' RACE reads through MiXCR, one entry per CDR3 protein. The top ten clones hold 1.5% to 2% of a sample with some 630,000 distinct CDR3 sequences, 7.1% of them seen once. In addition, the sample was reused for a study of yellow fever vaccine responses in identical twins.

Material for sequencing was PBMCs. These receptors came from a woman younger than 35 in good health.

There are a few counts of this clonotype. This chain's CDR3 is CASSLSVWGYNEQFF. CDR3 coding DNA: TGTGCCAGCAGCTTGTCGGTTTGGGGGTACAATGAGCAGTTCTTC. The chain carries TRBV5-5 and TRBJ2-1, with D perhaps assigned TRBD1 or TRBD2 (5 bases each). Trimming shortened V by 1 base and J by 4 bases, and 12 bases separated the two germline ends. The CDR3 runs 15 residues. Germline CDR1 reads SGHKS; CDR2 reads YYEKEE (reference sequence).

The chain links TRBV20-1 to TRBJ2-7; possibly TRBD1 for D (7 bases). CDR1 is DFQATT and CDR2 is SNEGSKA in the germline V gene (reference sequence). CDR3 length: 12 residues. Trimming shortened V by 6 bases and J by 2 bases, and 11 bases separated the two germline ends. As DNA, the CDR3 is TGCAGTGCCGCGGGACAGCCCTACGAGCAGTACGTC. This translates into CSAAGQPYEQYV.

Only a few counts were recorded for this clonotype. This chain connects TRBV5-1 to TRBJ1-3, with 9 bases fitting TRBD1. The germline V gene has CDR1 SGHRS and CDR2 YFSETQ. CDR3 length equals 15 residues. The J segment lost 9 bases and the V segment lost 6 bases, leaving 13 bases of the junction unmatched. The CDR3 nucleotides read TGCGCCAGCACACTGATGGGACAGGGTTTAGGCACCATATATTTT. As protein: CASTLMGQGLGTIYF.

This clonotype was counted a few times. The V call is TRBV7-2, the J call TRBJ2-5, with D tentatively TRBD2 (5 bases). Looked up from germline, CDR1 is SGHTA and CDR2 is FQGNSA. CDR3 length: 14 residues. Trimming took off 1 base at V and 0 bases at J, with 6 bases between the two ends. The CDR3 DNA reads TGTGCCAGCAGCTTAGGGACTTACCAAGAGACCCAGTACTTC. This sequence encodes CASSLGTYQETQYF.

The table lists this clonotype with a few counts. This chain uses TRBV20-1 with TRBJ2-3; the D is unclear. The CDR3 is 12 amino acids. V lost 3 bases and J 5 bases, leaving 9 bases between the germline ends. The germline CDR1 and CDR2 sequences are DFQATT and SNEGSKA (reference sequence). Here the CDR3 reads CSARALLDTQYF. As DNA, the CDR3 is TGCAGTGCTAGGGCCCTCCTAGATACGCAGTATTTT.

This rearrangement joins TRBV10-2 to TRBJ2-2, with a possible D match to TRBD1 (5 bases). Germline CDR1 WSHSY, CDR2 SAAADI. This CDR3 comprises 13 residues. Trimming stripped 8 bases from V and 7 bases from J, with 14 bases between. The CDR3 DNA reads TGCGCCAGCTCCAGACCAGGACACGGGGAGCTGTTTTTT. It yields the protein CASSRPGHGELFF.

In its sample, this clonotype was seen many times. CDR3 in amino acids: CAIGGPGQFQHF. The CDR3 nucleotides read TGTGCCATCGGAGGACCGGGCCAATTCCAGCATTTT. J is TRBJ1-5 and V is TRBV10-3; no reliable D call. CDR1 and CDR2 (germline): ENHRY, SYGVKD. The CDR3 length is 12 residues. The ends were cut back, 8 bases at V and 12 bases at J, with 17 bases in the middle.

This clonotype was seen only a few times. The V gene is TRBV11-2, the J gene TRBJ2-5; 9 bases match TRBD1. Trimming took 5 bases from V and 5 from J; bases not matched to a gene: 9. The CDR3 runs to 15 residues. The germline V gene has CDR1 SGHAT and CDR2 FQNNGV. The CDR3 coding sequence is TGTGCCAGCAGCCCGACGGGGACAGGGCCGGAGACCCAGTACTTC. Translating gives CASSPTGTGPETQYF. Variable domain in full (rest from reference TRBV11-2 and TRBJ2-5): EAGVAQSPRYKIIEKRQSVAFWCNPISGHATLYWYQQILGQGPKLLIQFQNNGVVDDSQLPKDRFSAERLKGVDSTLKIQPAKLEDSAVYLCASSPTGTGPETQYFGPGTRLLVL.

This clonotype was counted many times. The chain is built from TRBV29-1 and TRBJ2-7; 8 positions agree with TRBD2. Trimming at V came to 7 bases and at J to 3 bases, leaving 11 bases not matched to a gene. Looked up from germline, CDR1 is SQVTM and CDR2 is ANQGSEA. This CDR3 contains 14 residues. CDR3 DNA: TGCAGCGCGACCGGGACTAGGGACCTCTACGAGCAGTACTTC. It translates to CSATGTRDLYEQYF.

The table lists this clonotype with many counts. The V call is TRBV12-3 or TRBV12-4, the J call TRBJ2-1, with D hard to call. The CDR3 contains 12 residues. V lost 4 bases, J lost 8 bases, and 9 bases lay in between. The CDR3 DNA reads TGTGCCAGCAGTTCTACAAGGTATGAGCAGTTCTTC. Encoded protein: CASSSTRYEQFF.

The chain combines TRBV28 with TRBJ2-7; D assignment may be TRBD1 or TRBD2 (5 bases each). The CDR3 is 17 residues long. V shed 5 bases and J shed 2 bases, with 22 bases lying between them. From germline, CDR1 is MDHEN and CDR2 SYDVKM. The CDR3 reads CASSLDPRDVGTYEQYF. CDR3 in DNA: TGTGCCAGCAGTCTGGATCCCCGGGACGTAGGAACCTACGAGCAGTACTTC. Full variable domain (remainder filled in from reference TRBV28 and TRBJ2-7): DVKVTQSSRYLVKRTGEKVFLECVQDMDHENMFWYRQDPGLGLRLIYFSYDVKMKEKGDIPEGYSVSREKKERFSLILESASTNQTSMYLCASSLDPRDVGTYEQYFGPGTRLTVT.

This clonotype was detected many times. The rearrangement uses TRBV6-6 and TRBJ1-4; D might be TRBD1 (6 bases). Germline lookup yields CDR1 MNHNY and CDR2 SVGAGI (reference sequence). The V end was cut by 8 bases, the J end by 8 bases, with 12 bases between. The CDR3 totals 12 residues. CDR3 bases: TGTGCCAGCGGGGGGGCAAAAGAAAAACTGTTTTTT. It codes for CASGGAKEKLFF.

In its sample, this clonotype was seen many times. V and J are TRBV4-1 and TRBJ1-1; D unresolved. The germline CDR1 and CDR2 sequences are MGHRA and YSYEKL. The CDR3 is 10 amino acids. The V gene lost 0 bases and the J gene lost 14 bases, with 7 bases spanning the gap. The CDR3 sequence is CASSQDRRFF. Written as DNA, the CDR3 is TGCGCCAGCAGCCAAGATAGAAGGTTCTTT.

This clonotype was counted many times. The chain couples TRBV12-3 or TRBV12-4 to TRBJ2-5, with D uncertain. CDR3 length: 14 amino acids. The V gene lost 3 bases and the J gene lost 4 bases, with 12 bases spanning the gap. The CDR3 sequence is CASSLSGTRETQYF. CDR3 nucleotides: TGTGCCAGCAGTTTGTCAGGAACGAGAGAGACCCAGTACTTC.

This rearrangement joins TRBV6-1 to TRBJ2-7; D might be TRBD1 (5 bases). The CDR3 length is 14 residues. CDR1 and CDR2 (germline): MNHNS, SASEGT. V was clipped by 3 bases and J by 4 bases, with 13 bases between them. CDR3 residues: CASSDQQDQYEQYF. In nucleotides, the CDR3 is TGTGCCAGCAGTGACCAACAGGATCAATACGAGCAGTACTTC.

The genes are TRBV5-1 and TRBJ1-1; 7 positions match TRBD1. V dropped 3 bases and J dropped 6; count of bases not matched to a gene: 8. Germline lookup yields CDR1 SGHRS and CDR2 YFSETQ. The CDR3 is 14 amino acids. The CDR3 coding sequence is TGCGCCAGCAGCTACAACAGGGGTGGGGCTGAAGCTTTCTTT. This codes for CASSYNRGGAEAFF.

The chain couples TRBV11-1 to TRBJ2-1, with 13 bases aligning to TRBD2. After removal of 7 bases from V and 2 bases from J, the junction contained 11 bases not matched to a gene. This CDR3 comprises 18 residues. Germline loops: CDR1 SGHAT, CDR2 FQDESV (reference sequence). DNA for the CDR3: TGTGCCAGCACCCCGAGGGTGACTAGCGGGAGGCCCTACAATGAGCAGTTCTTC. Its translation: CASTPRVTSGRPYNEQFF.

This clonotype was seen a few times. The V and J genes are TRBV6-2 or TRBV6-3 and TRBJ2-7; D is unclear. V lost 0 bases and J lost 9, with 6 bases in between. CDR3 length: 11 residues. Germline V gene sequence: CDR1 MNHEY, CDR2 SVGEGT. As DNA, the CDR3 is TGTGCCAGCAGTTACTCGAGACTGCAGTACTTC. This codes for CASSYSRLQYF.

The chain is built from TRBV14 and TRBJ2-2, with 7 bases identical to TRBD2. Germline V CDR1 and CDR2: SGHDN, FVKESK. V trimming: 4 bases; J trimming: 4 bases; junction bases outside the gene matches: 6. This CDR3 spans 15 amino acids. The CDR3 sequence: CASSPGPGGTGELFF. The CDR3 region has the DNA TGTGCCAGCAGCCCGGGACCGGGGGGCACCGGGGAGCTGTTTTTT.

The chain recombines TRBV12-3 or TRBV12-4 with TRBJ2-3; D uncertain. V was cut by 6 bases and J by 6 bases, with 7 bases left in between. This CDR3 comprises 11 residues. The chain's CDR3 is CASRSADTQYF. DNA of the CDR3: TGTGCCAGCAGATCCGCCGATACGCAGTATTTT.

The table lists this clonotype with many counts. This chain joins TRBV4-1 and TRBJ2-7, with 10 bases identical to TRBD1. Germline trimming cut 3 bases from V and 3 bases from J; bases unmatched to any gene: 5. Germline V gives CDR1 MGHRA, CDR2 YSYEKL. The CDR3 runs 15 residues. The CDR3 sequence: CASSQDRGRVYEQYF. The CDR3 DNA follows: TGCGCCAGCAGCCAGGACAGGGGGAGAGTCTACGAGCAGTACTTC.

This clonotype was counted at least ten times. The chain carries TRBV20-1 and TRBJ1-1; D perhaps matches TRBD1 (5 bases). Germline values: CDR1 DFQATT, CDR2 SNEGSKA (reference sequence). V lost 5 bases to trimming and J lost 10 bases, with 20 bases between them. The CDR3 spans 13 residues. The CDR3 nucleotides read TGCAGTGCTTATGACAGTTACCTAGGCGGAGCTTTCTTT. Protein product: CSAYDSYLGGAFF.

This clonotype was seen only a few times. The chain recombines TRBV4-1 with TRBJ2-2, with no clear D. This CDR3 contains 15 residues. Looked up from germline, CDR1 is MGHRA and CDR2 is YSYEKL. V was shortened by 4 bases and J by 4 bases, with 13 bases between the two germline ends. Here the CDR3 DNA reads TGCGCCAGCAGCCCCTTGCACAGTCTCACCGGGGAGCTGTTTTTT. Protein: CASSPLHSLTGELFF.